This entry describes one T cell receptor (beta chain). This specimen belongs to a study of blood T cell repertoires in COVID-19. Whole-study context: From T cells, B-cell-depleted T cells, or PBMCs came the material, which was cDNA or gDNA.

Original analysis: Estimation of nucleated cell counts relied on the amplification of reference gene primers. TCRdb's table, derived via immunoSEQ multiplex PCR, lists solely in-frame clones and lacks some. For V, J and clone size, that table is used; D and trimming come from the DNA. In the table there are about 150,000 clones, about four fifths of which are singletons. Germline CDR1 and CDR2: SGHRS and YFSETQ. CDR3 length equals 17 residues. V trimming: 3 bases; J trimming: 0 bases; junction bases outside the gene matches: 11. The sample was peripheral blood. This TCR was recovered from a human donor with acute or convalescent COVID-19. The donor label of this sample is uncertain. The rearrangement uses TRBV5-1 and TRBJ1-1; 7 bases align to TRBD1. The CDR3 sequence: CASSSEFFGTVNTEAFF. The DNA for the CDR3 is TGCGCCAGCAGCTCGGAGTTTTTCGGGACAGTGAACACTGAAGCTTTCTTT.